The sequence of this T cell receptor beta chain was determined in a study of blood T cell repertoires in COVID-19. About the study: Samples came from the United States, Italy and Spain, spanning acute and convalescent COVID-19.

Participant ages covered roughly 18 to 89 years across around 25 US areas. What the recovered Cohort 3 donors had was two negative PCRs, clearance, or symptom resolution. Original handling: From reference gene primer amplification, estimates of nucleated cell counts were derived. Clones were read by immunoSEQ multiplex PCR, and TCRdb kept only the in-frame ones, dropping some. V, J and clone size derive from that table, while D and trimming were established from the DNA sequence. The table has more than 300,000 clones, 85% to 90% seen once; the top ten hold roughly 1.2%. This TCR was recovered from a woman in her late teens or twenties who had recovered from COVID-19. The specimen sequenced was PBMCs or T cells enriched from blood (not recorded which).

Here the CDR3 DNA reads TGTGCCAGCTCACCGGACAAGAACTATGGCTACACCTTC. This sequence encodes CASSPDKNYGYTF. V gene TRBV18 combines with J gene TRBJ1-2; tentative D call: TRBD1 (5 bases). In germline, CDR1 is KGHSH, CDR2 LQKENI. Trimming took 3 bases from V and 2 from J, leaving 7 bases between them. The CDR3 loop spans 13 amino acids.